This note documents a single T cell receptor beta chain sequence. A few counts support this clonotype. No antigen is known for it. No base quality values were provided; no much bigger clone lies one nucleotide off. Interpreted using the paper, the time point label stands for: sample taken at primary tumor resection. The donors were some 72 patients from the lung TRACERx cohort who had early-stage, untreated non-small cell lung cancer. Whole RNA extracted from tumor and nontumor lung tissue, or from cryopreserved PBMC samples, was used for TCR sequencing without cell sorting. Patients were selected for TCR sequencing only if sufficient RNA was available from at least two tumor regions. A lung pathologist reviewed the tumor and adjacent nontumor lung specimens before the specimens were selected. This specimen comes from a study of spatial heterogeneity in lung cancer (dated by TCRdb to the late 2010s). About the full investigation: Beta-chain transcripts were consistently detected in greater numbers than alpha-chain transcripts, which likely reflects a higher abundance of beta-chain transcripts. TCR transcript counts in tumor regions correlated strongly with a T cell transcriptional module score from matched bulk RNA-seq. In the raw uncorrected reads, each unique combination of TCR and UMI appeared more than ten times on average. In non-small cell lung cancer, the study made a quantitative comparison of TCR alpha and beta repertoires among multiple tumor regions, matched nontumor lung and blood. Nonsynonymous mutation counts, determined by whole-exome sequencing of tumor tissue, were related to features of the TCR repertoire. At surgery, both alpha and beta chains were TCR-sequenced in about 200 tumor regions, fewer than 65 matched nontumor lung samples and 50 to 60 PBMC samples.

The germline V gene encodes CDR1 SNHLY and CDR2 FYNNEI. V is pared back by 7 bases and J by 4 bases, with 17 bases lying between the germline termini. Including cysteine and phenylalanine, the CDR3 has 16 amino acids. Kept here is only the CDR3 DNA, which spans 48 bases and is read in frame from base 1. General findings and caveats noted by the study authors: The tumor nonsynonymous mutation count correlated with the number of expanded alpha and beta TCRs within the tumor. The count of ubiquitous expanded TCRs correlated with the count of ubiquitous nonsynonymous mutations, and the count of regional expanded TCRs correlated with the count of regional nonsynonymous mutations. TCR-seq coverage of tumor T cells was estimated at only roughly 7.7% for alpha chains and approximately 13% for beta chains. Additional single-cell paired TCR alpha and beta sequencing was considered necessary to confirm, at a functional level, the hypothesis that regional TCRs recognize regional mutations.

The protocol used for the library was 5' RACE. Sequencing was carried out with a NextSeq 500. In the TCR library protocol, a unique molecular identifier was attached to each TCR cDNA molecule so that PCR and sequencing errors could be corrected. For the original study's pipeline: TCR identification, UMI-based error correction and CDR3 extraction were performed with Decombinator tools. TCRs above a frequency of 2 per 1,000, corresponding to the top 1% of the tumor frequency distribution, were defined as expanded. Expanded tumor TCRs statistically deemed absent (corrected P<0.05) from at least one tumor region were classed as regional, and all other expanded tumor TCRs were classed as ubiquitous. Renyi diversity was computed with the R vegan package after each repertoire had been subsampled 100 times to 5,000 TCRs. To build CDR3 similarity networks, amino acid triplet string-kernel similarity was used, and CDR3s were connected when their pairwise similarity was above 0.82. The public reads were quality trimmed at Q25 with fastp and then assembled into clones with MiXCR by TCRdb, keeping productive beta chains. Entries are consolidated by CDR3 protein sequence, retaining the most common genes and DNA. The V and J calls come from TCRdb's annotation, not from the publication. The sample table records about 2,800 distinct CDR3 sequences; approximately 48% of these occur just once. The ten largest clones take up less than 25% of the sample.

The chain is assembled from TRBV2 and TRBJ2-6; a tentative D match to TRBD2 spans 6 bases. The sample was lung tumor tissue, taken at surgery. The clonotype originates from a male donor with early-stage non-small cell lung cancer. In nucleotide form, the sequence is TGTGCCAGCACTAAACCCGGGGGATCCGGGGCCAACGTCCTGACTTTC. It translates as CASTKPGGSGANVLTF.